The next 27 T cell receptor beta chains were all read from a single sample in a study of blood T cell repertoires in COVID-19. Data came from immunoSEQ multiplex PCR; TCRdb stores just in-frame clones and leaves some out. Found here are over 120,000 clones, about 91% of them singletons; the top ten hold 0.9% to 0.95%. Sequencing used peripheral blood. These receptors were collected from a woman between 45 and 65 years old with acute or convalescent COVID-19.

The chain carries TRBV5-8 and TRBJ2-7, with 9 bases identical to TRBD1. This CDR3 contains 16 residues. Germline CDR1 SGHTS, CDR2 YDEGEE. The junction had 14 bases not matched to a gene; V was cut back by 4 bases and J by 6 bases. CDR3 nucleotides: TGTGCCAGCAGCCACTATGTGGGACAGGGCTGGGTCGAGCAGTACTTC. It specifies CASSHYVGQGWVEQYF. The whole variable domain, remainder taken from reference TRBV5-8 and TRBJ2-7, is EAGVTQSPTHLIKTRGQQATLRCSPISGHTSVYWYQQALGLGLQFLLWYDEGEERNRGNFPPRFSGRQFPNYSSELNVNALELEDSALYLCASSHYVGQGWVEQYFGPGTRLTVT.

The CDR3, as DNA: TGTGCCTGGAGTGCCACTACAGGGTTAAGGGAAAAACTGTTTTTT. Its translation: CAWSATTGLREKLFF. The chain carries TRBV30 and TRBJ1-4; D is perhaps TRBD1 (6 bases). The CDR3 loop spans 15 amino acids. The germline gives CDR1 GTSNPN, CDR2 SVGIG (reference sequence). V lost 1 base and J lost 8, with 17 bases in between.

The chain is built from TRBV4-1 and TRBJ2-2; 9 bases align to TRBD1. V was clipped by 3 bases and J by 7 bases; unmatched bases: 6. The germline CDR1 and CDR2 sequences are MGHRA and YSYEKL. The length of the CDR3 is 15 residues. CDR3 nucleotide sequence: TGCGCCAGCAGCCAGTGGACAGGGGATGGCGGGGAGCTGTTTTTT. Translated: CASSQWTGDGGELFF.

This clone was seen only once. This chain connects TRBV6-5 to TRBJ1-2, with D possibly matching TRBD1 (5 bases). Germline CDR1 reads MNHEY; CDR2 reads SVGAGI. There are 14 residues in the CDR3. V was trimmed by 7 bases and J by 4 bases, leaving 16 bases between them. CDR3 nucleotide sequence: TGTGCCAGCACCCCTACAGGAGTAATCTATGGCTACACCTTC. It is translated as CASTPTGVIYGYTF.

J is TRBJ2-6 and V is TRBV10-2; D is perhaps TRBD2 (5 bases). CDR1 and CDR2 (germline): WSHSY, SAAADI. CDR3 size: 16 residues. The V end lost 3 bases, the J end lost 3 bases, and 12 bases lay between the germline ends. The CDR3 nucleotides are TGCGCCAGCAGTGAATCGGGGAAGGATGGGGCCAACGTCCTGACTTTC. Translated: CASSESGKDGANVLTF.

This rearrangement joins TRBV19 to TRBJ1-1; possibly TRBD1 for D (6 bases). V lost 7 bases and J 4 bases, leaving 16 bases between the germline ends. Germline lookup yields CDR1 LNHDA and CDR2 SQIVND (reference sequence). This CDR3 region has 14 residues. The chain's CDR3 is CASKFRTESTEAFF. In DNA form, the CDR3 reads TGTGCCAGTAAGTTCCGGACAGAGAGCACTGAAGCTTTCTTT.

The CDR3 DNA reads as TGTGCCAGTAACAACAGGGGCCCCAATCAGCCCCAGCATTTT. Protein product: CASNNRGPNQPQHF. This chain connects TRBV19 to TRBJ1-5; 7 nucleotides match TRBD1. Trimming removed 7 bases from V and 3 bases from J; junction bases left unmatched: 6. Germline-derived CDR1 and CDR2 are LNHDA and SQIVND (reference sequence). The CDR3 is made up of 14 amino acids.

This chain links TRBV12-5 with TRBJ2-3, with 9 bases lining up with TRBD1. This CDR3 region has 15 residues. The V and J ends lost 2 bases and 3 bases, in that order; junction bases with no gene match: 3. Per germline, CDR1 LGHNT and CDR2 FRNRAP. The CDR3 loop is CASGLPGQGTDTQYF. The DNA for the CDR3 is TGTGCTAGTGGTTTGCCGGGACAGGGTACAGATACGCAGTATTTT.

The CDR3 here is CASSDRGSAGELFF. For the CDR3, the DNA is TGTGCCAGCAGCGACAGGGGTTCGGCCGGGGAGCTGTTTTTT. V is TRBV9 and J is TRBJ2-2; 7 bases align to TRBD1. The junction had 5 bases not matched to a gene; V was cut back by 3 bases and J by 6 bases. Germline V gene data show CDR1 as SGDLS and CDR2 as YYNGEE. The CDR3 consists of 14 residues.

In this sample, this clone turned up a few times. The chain links TRBV27 to TRBJ1-2, with TRBD1 matching 10 bases. The V and J ends lost 6 bases and 5 bases, in that order; junction bases with no gene match: 6. The CDR3 is made up of 14 amino acids. In germline, CDR1 is MNHEY, CDR2 SMNVEV (reference sequence). The CDR3 loop is CASRRPGQGYGYTF. DNA for the CDR3: TGTGCCAGCAGACGACCGGGACAGGGGTATGGCTACACCTTC.

The CDR3 region is CASSYYETDTQYF. The CDR3 nucleotides read TGTGCCAGCAGTTACTATGAGACAGATACGCAGTATTTT. V and J are TRBV6-5 and TRBJ2-3; D not resolved. The germline V gene encodes CDR1 MNHEY and CDR2 SVGAGI. CDR3 size: 13 residues. Trimming cost V 1 base and J 3 bases, with 5 bases left between them.

The rearrangement uses TRBV5-5 and TRBJ1-3; the D gene is possibly TRBD1 (5 bases). The CDR3 runs 16 residues. Trimming removed 0 bases at V and 2 bases at J, with 12 bases between. CDR1 is SGHKS, CDR2 YYEKEE, per germline (reference sequence). This CDR3 reads CASSLVGGATGNTIYF. The CDR3 bases are TGTGCCAGCAGCTTGGTGGGGGGTGCCACTGGAAACACCATATATTTT. Based on the CDR3 plus reference TRBV5-5 and TRBJ1-3, the full variable domain is DAGVTQSPTHLIKTRGQQVTLRCSPISGHKSVSWYQQVLGQGPQFIFQYYEKEERGRGNFPDRFSARQFPNYSSELNVNALLLGDSALYLCASSLVGGATGNTIYFGEGSWLTVV.

The chain uses TRBV18 and TRBJ2-1; D may be TRBD2 (7 bases). The CDR3 loop spans 16 amino acids. CDR1 is KGHSH, CDR2 LQKENI, per germline. Between the trimmed V and J ends, which lost 5 bases and 1 base, there was a span of 15 bases. This CDR3 is CASSAEQGGSYNEQFF. The CDR3 nucleotides are TGTGCCAGCTCAGCTGAACAGGGAGGGTCCTACAATGAGCAGTTCTTC.

The chain couples TRBV6-1 to TRBJ2-5; the D gene is possibly TRBD2 (5 bases). CDR3 length equals 13 residues. Trimming left V 3 bases short and J 8 bases short, with 13 bases between. Germline V gives CDR1 MNHNS, CDR2 SASEGT. CDR3 DNA: TGTGCCAGCAGTGATCTAGCATTGAAAACCCAGTACTTC. Its translation is CASSDLALKTQYF.

This clone was detected a few times. CDR3 nucleotides: TGTGCCAGCAGTTTAACCCCAGGGGAGCAGTACTTC. Translated, it gives CASSLTPGEQYF. The chain is built from TRBV28 and TRBJ2-7, with D possibly TRBD1 on 5 matching bases. V was shortened by 2 bases and J by 7 bases, with 9 bases between the two germline ends. The CDR3 is 12 amino acids. Per the germline V gene, CDR1 is MDHEN and CDR2 is SYDVKM. The entire variable domain, with the rest obtained from reference TRBV28 and TRBJ2-7, is as follows: DVKVTQSSRYLVKRTGEKVFLECVQDMDHENMFWYRQDPGLGLRLIYFSYDVKMKEKGDIPEGYSVSREKKERFSLILESASTNQTSMYLCASSLTPGEQYFGPGTRLTVT.

The CDR3 spells CASSREQGGYTF. As DNA, the CDR3 is TGTGCCAGCAGCCGAGAACAGGGAGGCTACACCTTC. J is TRBJ1-2 and V is TRBV4-2; the D gene is possibly TRBD1 (6 bases). V was trimmed by 4 bases and J by 8 bases, leaving 11 bases between them. CDR3 size: 12 residues. From germline, CDR1 is LGHNA and CDR2 YNFKEQ.

The chain links TRBV6-5 to TRBJ1-3, with 8 bases lining up with TRBD1. J lost 0 bases, V lost 5 bases, and 3 bases had no gene match. Germline V gene sequence: CDR1 MNHEY, CDR2 SVGAGI. The CDR3 length is 15 residues. The CDR3 reads CASSRDRTSGNTIYF. The CDR3 bases are TGTGCCAGCAGTCGGGACAGGACCTCTGGAAACACCATATATTTT.

This sequence joins TRBV27 and TRBJ1-6; D may be TRBD1 (6 bases). Germline lookup yields CDR1 MNHEY and CDR2 SMNVEV (reference sequence). Trimming pared 5 bases from V and 2 bases from J, leaving 16 bases between. This CDR3 is built from 17 residues. The CDR3 loop reads CASSERDIGTYNSPLHF. The CDR3 DNA reads as TGTGCCAGCAGTGAGCGGGACATTGGGACCTATAATTCACCCCTCCACTTT.

J is TRBJ1-6 and V is TRBV29-1; no firm D call. With 5 bases removed from V and 11 bases from J, the gap between germline ends came to 10 bases. CDR1 and CDR2 from the germline V gene are SQVTM and ANQGSEA. The CDR3 totals 11 residues. The CDR3 region is CSVSGPTPLHF. The DNA of the CDR3 is TGCAGCGTTTCAGGCCCCACACCCCTCCACTTT. Full variable domain (outside the CDR3, taken from reference TRBV29-1 and TRBJ1-6): SAVISQKPSRDICQRGTSLTIQCQVDSQVTMMFWYRQQPGQSLTLIATANQGSEATYESGFVIDKFPISRPNLTFSTLTVSNMSPEDSSIYLCSVSGPTPLHFGNGTRLTVT.

The gene calls are TRBV6-1 and TRBJ1-2; 8 positions match TRBD1. The CDR3 loop spans 14 amino acids. Germline V CDR1 and CDR2: MNHNS, SASEGT. V shed 5 bases, J shed 3 bases, and the junction held 5 bases outside the gene matches. The chain's CDR3 is CASSPGGLYYGYTF. The CDR3 nucleotides are TGTGCCAGCAGTCCAGGGGGCCTCTACTATGGCTACACCTTC.

This chain connects TRBV5-4 to TRBJ1-2, with TRBD1 as a possible D gene (5 bases). Looked up from germline, CDR1 is SGHNT and CDR2 is YYREEE (reference sequence). Trimming stripped 0 bases from V and 8 bases from J, with 8 bases between. This CDR3 region has 12 residues. In nucleotides, the CDR3 is TGTGCCAGCAGCTTGGGGGACTGGGGCTACACCTTC. Translated, it gives CASSLGDWGYTF. The full variable domain, completed using reference TRBV5-4 and TRBJ1-2, is ETGVTQSPTHLIKTRGQQVTLRCSSQSGHNTVSWYQQALGQGPQFIFQYYREEENGRGNFPPRFSGLQFPNYSSELNVNALELDDSALYLCASSLGDWGYTFGSGTRLTVV.

As regards this clone: One end of the junction is discordant with germline, which a read error may explain. The chain is built from TRBV12-3 or TRBV12-4 and TRBJ1-2; 9 nucleotides align to TRBD1. The length of the CDR3 is 12 residues. The CDR3 here is CASSLGPGTGFF. The CDR3 DNA is TGTGCCAGCAGTTTAGGACCCGGGACAGGGTTCTTC.

The V call is TRBV19, the J call TRBJ1-2; weak D call: TRBD1 (5 bases). V shed 7 bases and J shed 0 bases, with 18 bases lying between them. Germline V gene data show CDR1 as LNHDA and CDR2 as SQIVND (reference sequence). The CDR3 sequence is 16 residues long. The CDR3 here is CASTAGHRMANYGYTF. The DNA for the CDR3 is TGTGCCAGTACCGCAGGGCACAGGATGGCTAACTATGGCTACACCTTC.

V and J are TRBV6-5 and TRBJ2-3, with TRBD2 identical over 12 bases. This CDR3 contains 14 residues. V was clipped by 8 bases and J by 2 bases; unmatched bases: 2. CDR1 MNHEY and CDR2 SVGAGI come from the germline V gene. CDR3 loop: CASGLAGLTDTQYF. For the CDR3, the DNA is TGTGCCAGCGGACTAGCGGGGCTCACAGATACGCAGTATTTT.

The genes are TRBV6-4 and TRBJ1-1; D is ambiguous. In germline, CDR1 is MRHNA, CDR2 SNTAGT. The length of the CDR3 is 13 residues. The V end was cut by 4 bases, the J end by 1 base, with 7 bases between. The CDR3 here is CASSGRENTEAFF. The CDR3, as DNA: TGTGCCAGCAGTGGACGGGAGAACACTGAAGCTTTCTTT.

The CDR3 region is CASQQGKDYGYTF. The CDR3 coding sequence is TGTGCCAGTCAACAGGGGAAGGACTATGGCTACACCTTC. The rearrangement joins TRBV19 to TRBJ1-2; 7 bases agree with TRBD1. Germline loops: CDR1 LNHDA, CDR2 SQIVND (reference sequence). The CDR3 totals 13 residues. With 8 bases clipped from V and 3 bases from J, the junction kept 6 bases outside the gene matches.

V usage is TRBV19 and J usage is TRBJ2-7; D perhaps matches TRBD2 (5 bases). The V end lost 3 bases, the J end lost 0 bases, and 12 bases lay between the germline ends. CDR3 length: 15 amino acids. Germline CDR1 LNHDA, CDR2 SQIVND (reference sequence). The CDR3 protein is CASSIYAGRSYEQYF. The DNA of the CDR3 is TGTGCCAGTAGTATTTATGCGGGTCGCTCCTACGAGCAGTACTTC.